These 3 T cell receptor beta chains share one sample of origin, sequenced in a study of identical twins. TCRdb independently ran MiXCR on the 5' RACE reads; one entry per CDR3 protein. In the table there are roughly 280,000 distinct CDR3 sequences, 8.5% to 9.5% of which are singletons. These same records also appear under a second study, on yellow fever vaccine responses in identical twins.

Specimen: CD8+ T cells sorted from blood. The receptor source for this set is a woman aged 18-29 years in good health.

This chain uses TRBV10-3 with TRBJ2-7; possibly TRBD1 for D (6 bases). This CDR3 region has 14 residues. Trimming stripped 4 bases from V and 0 bases from J, with 10 bases between. Germline V gene sequence: CDR1 ENHRY, CDR2 SYGVKD. The chain's CDR3 is CAISGTAFSYEQYF. The CDR3 DNA is TGTGCCATCAGTGGGACAGCGTTCTCCTACGAGCAGTACTTC.

The chain links TRBV7-9 to TRBJ2-3, with D uncertain. Trimming removed 7 bases from V and 2 bases from J, with 7 bases in between. The CDR3 covers 12 residues. The germline CDR1 and CDR2 sequences are SEHNR and FQNEAQ (reference sequence). The CDR3 loop reads CASTLVTDTQYF. CDR3 nucleotide sequence: TGTGCCAGCACATTAGTCACAGATACGCAGTATTTT.

This clonotype has ten or more counts. The chain carries TRBV20-1 and TRBJ2-2; D remains ambiguous. This CDR3 is built from 13 residues. Germline lookup yields CDR1 DFQATT and CDR2 SNEGSKA (reference sequence). With 0 bases removed from V and 6 bases from J, the gap between germline ends came to 8 bases. CDR3 residues: CSARDLVSGELFF. CDR3 DNA: TGCAGTGCTAGAGATCTGGTTTCCGGGGAGCTGTTTTTT.